A selection of T cell receptor beta chains follows, all from one sample in a study of blood T cell repertoires in COVID-19. TCRdb's table, derived via immunoSEQ multiplex PCR, lists solely in-frame clones and lacks some. The sample carries about 210,000 clones, 87% recorded once. Sequencing was done on a sample of PBMCs or T cells enriched from blood (not recorded which). The source is a man aged 25 to 45 in a cohort exposed to, infected with or recovered from COVID-19 (not recorded which). Each CDR3 is given with its conserved first and last residue. Each record gives: V gene, clone size, J gene, CDR3 protein. Size tells how often a clone was seen (once, few, many) or the class of an expanded clone, and some rows leave it out.

>TRBV5-1|NA|TRBJ2-5
CASGKEDRAAETQYF
>TRBV11-2|NA|TRBJ1-3
CASSLEGRTGSFGNTIYF
>TRBV9|NA|TRBJ1-1
CASSPRAITNTEAFF
>TRBV12-5|NA|TRBJ1-2
CASGPDSEKDYGYTF
>TRBV29-1|NA|TRBJ2-1
CSSRRGNEQFF
>TRBV5-8|NA|TRBJ1-1
CASSGRTGMNTEAFF
>TRBV5-4|once|TRBJ2-6
CASTLTGGANVLTF
>TRBV5-1|once|TRBJ2-2
CASSLDGRFSGELFF
>TRBV7-9|NA|TRBJ2-7
CASSPVTSGSLYEQYF
>TRBV7-8|NA|TRBJ1-6
CASSLAHSGRSSPLHF
>TRBV6-5|NA|TRBJ1-3
CASRSQGASGNTIYF
>TRBV28|NA|TRBJ1-1
CASSTPTGAEAFF
>TRBV28|NA|TRBJ2-7
CASSFFGVRRELPYEQYF
>TRBV7-9|NA|TRBJ1-4
CASSRRDRDNPTNEKLFF
>TRBV25-1|NA|TRBJ2-5
CASSEGSWAEETQYF
>TRBV28|NA|TRBJ1-1
CASSSGQGLNTEAFF
>TRBV7-9|NA|TRBJ2-5
CASRGKQETQYF
>TRBV3-1/TRBV3-2|NA|TRBJ1-6
CASSQEGIPGIYNSPLHF
>TRBV19|NA|TRBJ2-1
CASSSWTGSVYNEQFF
>TRBV3-1/TRBV3-2|NA|TRBJ2-5
CASSQSGPTEGTQYF
>TRBV27|NA|TRBJ1-2
CASSPWGSPYGYTF
>TRBV28|once|TRBJ2-1
CASSEGGTRDEQFF
>TRBV29-1|NA|TRBJ1-3
CSVGSSGNTIYF
>TRBV7-3|NA|TRBJ2-7
CASSLGLGTYEQYF
>TRBV5-1|NA|TRBJ1-2
CASSLDTGNYYGYTF
>TRBV6-5|few|TRBJ1-1
CASTITVNTEAFF
>TRBV12-5|NA|TRBJ1-2
CASWIGTDNGYTF
>TRBV14|NA|TRBJ1-4
CASSQDWLGLTNEKLFF
>TRBV28|NA|TRBJ2-7
CASSYGGLSYEQYF
>TRBV4-3|NA|TRBJ2-1
CASSQDYWEGDEQFF
>TRBV3-1/TRBV3-2|NA|TRBJ2-5
CASSDLGHSQETQYF
>TRBV7-2|NA|TRBJ1-6
CASSLEFQGTSPLHF
>TRBV5-1|NA|TRBJ2-5
CASSFGGEMETQYF
>TRBV28|NA|TRBJ2-3
CASRGGQSGPDTQYF
>TRBV28|NA|TRBJ2-1
CASSAPGTRGRLF
>TRBV24-1|NA|TRBJ1-1
CATAAGRNTEAFF
>TRBV7-6|NA|TRBJ2-1
CASSPPGGVFNEQFF
>TRBV20-1|NA|TRBJ1-1
CSASTGGGTFF
>TRBV7-6|NA|TRBJ2-1
CASSLSGTKFLHEQFF
>TRBV27|NA|TRBJ2-7
CASSSGVTYEQYF
>TRBV5-5|NA|TRBJ2-7
CASSIQAGTTSFVEQYF
>TRBV7-3|NA|TRBJ2-1
CASSFGDSSYNEQFF
>TRBV7-9|NA|TRBJ2-7
CASSVISAGGLEQYF
>TRBV6-5|NA|TRBJ2-7
CASSYSRDSSYEQYF
>TRBV19|NA|TRBJ1-1
CAVRGTGRREAFF
>TRBV6-2/TRBV6-3|NA|TRBJ2-7
CASSYGTAPVNYEQYF
>TRBV28|few|TRBJ1-2
CASSLSFGYTF
>TRBV5-5|NA|TRBJ2-5
CASRLTGGSETQYF
>TRBV10-1|NA|TRBJ2-3
CASSKGDTDTQYF
>TRBV9|few|TRBJ1-2
CASSATPQGTNYGYTF
>TRBV7-8|NA|TRBJ2-7
CASSLRTGYEQYF
>TRBV7-8|NA|TRBJ2-7
CASSSPASRGNEQYF
>TRBV2|NA|TRBJ1-5
CASSGGRGFFQPQHF